This T cell receptor (beta chain) emerged from a study of blood T cell repertoires in COVID-19. The CDR3 has 14 residues. CDR1 is MNHEY and CDR2 is SVGAGI in the germline V gene. Trimming pared 6 bases from V and 7 bases from J, leaving 15 bases between. Data came from immunoSEQ multiplex PCR; TCRdb stores just in-frame clones and leaves some out. Altogether around 200,000 clones are present, approximately 78% being singletons, with the ten largest covering about 10%. Sequences were obtained from peripheral blood. The TCR comes from a woman over 75 with acute or convalescent COVID-19. The chain uses TRBV6-5 and TRBJ1-4, with D uncertain. The CDR3 protein is CASRKVGGGEKLFF. In DNA form, the CDR3 reads TGTGCCAGCAGAAAGGTTGGTGGAGGTGAAAAACTGTTTTTT.